The T cell receptor (beta chain) under discussion was sequenced for a study of blood T cell repertoires in COVID-19. Looking at the study overall: Sample material is recorded as cDNA or gDNA derived from T cells, B-cell-depleted T cells, or PBMCs.

The Seattle site enrolled patients during active infection and followed them longitudinally. The junction had 11 bases not matched to a gene; V was cut back by 5 bases and J by 5 bases. The CDR3 has 15 amino acids. Germline CDR1 and CDR2: SGHRS and YFSETQ. The data were produced by immunoSEQ multiplex PCR, yet TCRdb's version contains in-frame clones alone and is incomplete. The sample contains under 400,000 clones, 90% of which appear only once. The V call is TRBV5-1, the J call TRBJ1-1; 8 bases agree with TRBD1. The sample taken for sequencing was peripheral blood. The TCR sequence derives from a woman under 40 with COVID-19, enrolled during active disease. CDR3 residues: CASSRSVTGGTEAFF. CDR3 DNA sequence: TGCGCCAGCAGTCGTTCGGTCACAGGGGGAACTGAAGCTTTCTTT.